The clone carrying this T cell receptor (beta chain) has a count of ten or more. This CDR3 has 14 residues. V was cut by 4 bases and J by 6 bases, with 12 bases left in between. CDR1 is SNHLY, CDR2 FYNNEI, per germline. The sample's time point: newly diagnosed GD, antithyroid drugs for less than 3 months. The authors made the TCR library using RNA they extracted from PBMCs. These data originate in a study of regulatory T cells in long-lasting Graves disease. In the study overall: Freshly diagnosed Graves' patients had used antithyroid drugs for under 3 months.

Researchers made TCR beta libraries by using iRepertoire HTBI primers and running Arm-PCR on CDR3 regions. Study processing details: Spanning all samples, the identified segments comprised 60 to 70 TRBV and around 13 TRBJ. TCRdb redid the calling of the multiplex PCR reads with MiXCR, one entry per CDR3 protein. TCRdb assigned the V and J calls; the authors' analysis was not used. Of more than 300,000 distinct CDR3 sequences listed, around 15% are singletons. The source of this sequence is a female donor with Graves disease. The sample was peripheral blood mononuclear cells (PBMCs), taken at new diagnosis, from a patient treated with antithyroid drugs. The rearrangement links TRBV2 to TRBJ2-2; the D gene is possibly TRBD1 (6 bases). This CDR3 reads CASSVGRGAGELFF. The CDR3 DNA sequence: TGTGCCAGCAGTGTGGGCAGGGGAGCCGGGGAGCTGTTTTTT.